Presented here are 3 T cell receptor beta chains from one specimen sequenced in a study of T cell responses to AZD1222 COVID-19 vaccine. Assay used: immunoSEQ multiplex PCR; TCRdb lists only in-frame clones, some missing. The sample has some 170,000 clones, 90% to 95% seen once. The sequencing here drew on peripheral blood, taken on day 0 of MenACWY control vaccination. The receptors stem from an adult in good health.

V and J are TRBV14 and TRBJ2-7; 14 bases align to TRBD2. Unmatched junction bases numbered 6, after V lost 0 bases and J lost 8 bases. Germline assignment: CDR1 SGHDN and CDR2 FVKESK. The CDR3 is made up of 16 amino acids. CDR3 loop: CASSQDLGLAGVKQYF. The CDR3 nucleotides are TGTGCCAGCAGCCAAGATCTGGGACTAGCGGGAGTTAAGCAGTACTTC.

This clone was recorded once. J is TRBJ1-4 and V is TRBV7-2, with a weak D call TRBD1 (6 bases). This CDR3 has 15 residues. V lost 0 bases and J lost 5, with 10 bases in between. The germline gives CDR1 SGHTA, CDR2 FQGNSA. CDR3 residues: CASSLATGNNEKLFF. CDR3 sequence (DNA): TGTGCCAGCAGCTTAGCCACAGGGAACAATGAAAAACTGTTTTTT.

In regard to this clone: At one end the junction does not follow the germline gene, possibly because of a read error. The J gene is TRBJ2-2, the V gene TRBV5-1; the match to TRBD2 covers 8 bases. The CDR3 extends over 17 amino acids. Germline CDR1 SGHRS, CDR2 YFSETQ. The CDR3 sequence: CASRFILREEFTGELFF. The CDR3 DNA reads TGCGCCAGCCGCTTCATACTGCGGGAGGAGTTCACCGGGGAGCTGTTTTTT.